Each of the 20 T cell receptor beta chains below was sequenced from the same sample in a study of cytomegalovirus exposure and HLA in healthy donors. Researchers ran the PCR with 60 Vbeta and 13 Jbeta primers. Repertoires were generated with immunoSEQ multiplex PCR, while TCRdb's copy carries only in-frame clones and drops some. This repertoire shows about 160,000 clones, 84% found once; its top ten account for roughly 1%. The sample taken for sequencing was PBMCs. The origin of the receptors is a young man in good health and CMV-seronegative.

The J gene is TRBJ1-1, the V gene TRBV18; 7 bases are shared with TRBD1. CDR1 and CDR2 from the germline V gene are KGHSH and LQKENI. This CDR3 spans 14 amino acids. V dropped 4 bases and J dropped 2; count of bases not matched to a gene: 4. CDR3 amino acids: CASSQGQINTEAFF. CDR3 nucleotides: TGTGCCAGCTCACAGGGACAGATAAACACTGAAGCTTTCTTT.

This clone has only one observation. V and J are TRBV13 and TRBJ2-5; 12 nucleotides line up with TRBD2. TRBJ2-7 matches the DNA end more closely, so the J call is doubtful. Germline V gene lookup returns CDR1 PRHDT and CDR2 FYEKMQ (reference sequence). CDR3 length equals 17 residues. The CDR3 here is CASSSGLAGLSSYEQYF. The CDR3 DNA is TGTGCCAGCAGCTCCGGACTAGCGGGATTGAGCTCCTACGAGCAGTACTTC.

This clone turned up a few times. The J gene is TRBJ2-7, the V gene TRBV18, with 8 bases identical to TRBD1. The CDR3 totals 15 residues. With 6 bases clipped from V and 0 bases from J, the junction kept 7 bases outside the gene matches. The germline V gene encodes CDR1 KGHSH and CDR2 LQKENI. This chain's CDR3 is CASSLPGQDSYEQYF. CDR3 coding DNA: TGTGCCAGCTCCCTCCCGGGACAGGACTCCTACGAGCAGTACTTC.

This clone appeared once. J is TRBJ2-3 and V is TRBV18; 8 bases map to TRBD2. The CDR3 spans 21 residues. V dropped 6 bases and J dropped 0; count of bases not matched to a gene: 23. The germline V gene has CDR1 KGHSH and CDR2 LQKENI. The CDR3 loop is CASSLTPGLVTPKTSTDTQYF. CDR3 DNA: TGTGCCAGCTCTCTAACACCGGGACTAGTGACCCCTAAAACTAGCACAGATACGCAGTATTTT. The full variable domain, completed using reference TRBV18 and TRBJ2-3, is NAGVMQNPRHLVRRRGQEARLRCSPMKGHSHVYWYRQLPEEGLKFMVYLQKENIIDESGMPKERFSAEFPKEGPSILRIQQVVRGDSAAYFCASSLTPGLVTPKTSTDTQYFGPGTRLTVL.

V gene TRBV12-5 combines with J gene TRBJ1-1; D gene ambiguous. The germline V gene encodes CDR1 LGHNT and CDR2 FRNRAP. V was shortened by 6 bases and J by 4 bases, with 18 bases between the two germline ends. This CDR3 spans 15 amino acids. CDR3 sequence (DNA): TGTGCTAGTGGCCGGGCGCGTGAGGGTCCCACTGAAGCTTTCTTT. Protein: CASGRAREGPTEAFF. The full variable domain, with the rest looked up from reference TRBV12-5 and TRBJ1-1, is DARVTQTPRHKVTEMGQEVTMRCQPILGHNTVFWYRQTMMQGLELLAYFRNRAPLDDSGMPKDRFSAEMPDATLATLKIQPSEPRDSAVYFCASGRAREGPTEAFFGQGTRLTVV.

V usage is TRBV4-1 and J usage is TRBJ2-5, with a weak D call TRBD1 (6 bases). The DNA matches TRBJ2-7 better at its end, which makes the J call doubtful. CDR3 length: 15 amino acids. CDR1 and CDR2 from the germline V gene are MGHRA and YSYEKL. The DNA of the CDR3 is TGCGCCAGCAGTTTCGACAGGTCGAGCTCCTACGAGCAGTACTTC. Encoded protein: CASSFDRSSSYEQYF.

The chain recombines TRBV29-1 with TRBJ1-2; a weak D match, TRBD1 (6 bases). The CDR3 length is 15 residues. Germline V gives CDR1 SQVTM, CDR2 ANQGSEA. Between the trimmed V and J ends, which lost 0 bases and 6 bases, there was a span of 17 bases. The DNA for the CDR3 is TGCAGCGTTGAAGACACAGGGATCGCCTGGGATGGCTACACCTTC. Amino acids: CSVEDTGIAWDGYTF. Based on the CDR3 plus reference TRBV29-1 and TRBJ1-2, the full variable domain is SAVISQKPSRDICQRGTSLTIQCQVDSQVTMMFWYRQQPGQSLTLIATANQGSEATYESGFVIDKFPISRPNLTFSTLTVSNMSPEDSSIYLCSVEDTGIAWDGYTFGSGTRLTVV.

For this clone: The CDR3 ends on some other residue instead of the conserved phenylalanine or tryptophan, so this is likely a read error. The DNA is left out, because the CDR3 cannot be placed on it with certainty; the CDR3 is given as TCRdb lists it. The chain combines TRBV27 with TRBJ2-7; the D call TRBD2 from the table was never checked on the DNA. The germline CDR1 and CDR2 sequences are MNHEY and SMNVEV (reference sequence). The length of the CDR3 is 11 amino acids, counting both ends. CDR3 residues: CASSSLTGGLI.

This rearrangement joins TRBV2 to TRBJ1-2, with D unclear. This CDR3 is 12 amino acids long. The V end was cut by 4 bases, the J end by 8 bases, with 11 bases between. Per the germline V gene, CDR1 is SNHLY and CDR2 is FYNNEI. CDR3 coding DNA: TGTGCCAGCAGTGTTTCAGGTCCGGGCTACACCTTC. As protein: CASSVSGPGYTF.

Concerning this clone: Its ends do not fully match the called genes, so a read error is possible. V gene TRBV7-9 combines with J gene TRBJ2-7; TRBD1 aligns across 10 bases. This CDR3 spans 15 amino acids. Germline V gene sequence: CDR1 SEHNR, CDR2 FQNEAQ (reference sequence). In DNA, the CDR3 is TGTTCCAGCAGCTTATCGGGACAGGGGTTCGACGAGCAGTACTTC. Residues: CSSSLSGQGFDEQYF. Looking up the rest from reference TRBV7-9 and TRBJ2-7 gives the full variable domain: DTGVSQNPRHKITKRGQNVTFRCDPISEHNRLYWYRQTLGQGPEFLTYFQNEAQLEKSRLLSDRFSAERPKGSFSTLEIQRTEQGDSAMYLCSSSLSGQGFDEQYFGPGTRLTVT.

About this clone itself: Other nucleotide sequences in the sample specify the same CDR3. The rearrangement uses TRBV7-9 and TRBJ1-3; D uncertain. Trimming shortened V by 2 bases and J by 2 bases, and 4 bases separated the two germline ends. This CDR3 has 13 residues. Germline V CDR1 and CDR2: SEHNR, FQNEAQ (reference sequence). CDR3 DNA sequence: TGTGCCAGCAGCTTAACTACTGGAAACACCATATATTTT. It encodes CASSLTTGNTIYF. The variable domain in full, completed from reference TRBV7-9 and TRBJ1-3, reads DTGVSQNPRHKITKRGQNVTFRCDPISEHNRLYWYRQTLGQGPEFLTYFQNEAQLEKSRLLSDRFSAERPKGSFSTLEIQRTEQGDSAMYLCASSLTTGNTIYFGEGSWLTVV.

This clone was seen only once. The J gene is TRBJ2-7, the V gene TRBV29-1; 7 positions match TRBD1. After removal of 7 bases from V and 0 bases from J, the junction contained 9 bases not matched to a gene. The CDR3 covers 14 residues. Germline V gives CDR1 SQVTM, CDR2 ANQGSEA. CDR3 sequence reads: CSARDSIYSYEQYF. DNA of the CDR3: TGCAGCGCTAGGGACAGTATATACTCCTACGAGCAGTACTTC.

This clone has just a few counts. V and J are TRBV4-1 and TRBJ1-4, with TRBD1 matching over 9 bases. Germline CDR1 is MGHRA and CDR2 is YSYEKL. The trim removed 4 bases at V and 7 bases at J, leaving 7 bases unmatched. The length of the CDR3 is 15 residues. The CDR3 here is CASSRTGTGSEKLFF. DNA of the CDR3: TGCGCCAGCAGCCGGACCGGGACAGGGTCTGAAAAACTGTTTTTT.

J is TRBJ2-1 and V is TRBV28; D remains unclear. Germline V CDR1 and CDR2: MDHEN, SYDVKM. V was pared by 2 bases and J by 2 bases, with 10 bases between. The CDR3 is 15 amino acids. CDR3 sequence (DNA): TGTGCCAGCAGTTTACGACAAAGTGCCTACAATGAGCAGTTCTTC. The encoded protein is CASSLRQSAYNEQFF.

This chain links TRBV27 with TRBJ1-6; D remains ambiguous. The CDR3 covers 15 residues. CDR1 and CDR2 from the germline V gene are MNHEY and SMNVEV (reference sequence). Trimming pared 9 bases from V and 6 bases from J, leaving 18 bases between. The CDR3: CASAGSSEVNSPLHF. CDR3 DNA: TGTGCCAGTGCGGGTTCCTCGGAGGTTAATTCACCCCTCCACTTT.

The rearrangement joins TRBV27 to TRBJ2-5; 14 nucleotides line up with TRBD2. CDR1 and CDR2 from the germline V gene are MNHEY and SMNVEV (reference sequence). V trimming: 2 bases; J trimming: 5 bases; junction bases outside the gene matches: 7. This CDR3 region has 17 residues. This CDR3 reads CASSLKRLAGGRETQYF. CDR3 coding DNA: TGTGCCAGCAGTTTAAAAAGACTAGCGGGAGGGAGGGAGACCCAGTACTTC.

V usage is TRBV6-5 and J usage is TRBJ2-1; 15 bases line up with TRBD2. This CDR3 contains 14 residues. Germline V lookup: CDR1 MNHEY, CDR2 SVGAGI. V was pared by 5 bases and J by 9 bases, with 2 bases of the junction left unmatched. This CDR3 reads CASSTGLAGGEQFF. The CDR3 DNA reads TGTGCCAGCAGTACGGGACTAGCGGGAGGTGAGCAGTTCTTC.

The CDR3 loop is CASSPPGGWVYRSNQPQHF. As DNA, the CDR3 is TGTGCCAGCTCACCACCGGGGGGGTGGGTGTATAGGAGCAATCAGCCCCAGCATTTT. The chain employs TRBV18 and TRBJ1-5, with a weak D call TRBD1 (5 bases). Germline V gene data show CDR1 as KGHSH and CDR2 as LQKENI. This CDR3 contains 19 residues. Trimming removed 0 bases from V and 1 base from J, with 19 bases in between.

The V gene is TRBV5-1, the J gene TRBJ2-5, with 8 bases identical to TRBD1. V trimming: 4 bases; J trimming: 5 bases; junction bases outside the gene matches: 10. Germline-derived CDR1 and CDR2 are SGHRS and YFSETQ. The CDR3 has 15 residues. CDR3 in DNA: TGCGCCAGCAGCCCCAACACAGGGGGTGGGGAGACCCAGTACTTC. Residues: CASSPNTGGGETQYF.

V gene TRBV9 combines with J gene TRBJ2-1; 9 nucleotides line up with TRBD2. The V gene end was trimmed by 3 bases and the J gene end by 7 bases; junction bases not matched to a gene: 2. Germline V CDR1 and CDR2: SGDLS, YYNGEE. This CDR3 has 13 amino acids. CDR3 DNA: TGTGCCAGCAGCGAGAGCGGGAGGAATGAGCAGTTCTTC. Its protein product is CASSESGRNEQFF.